This T cell receptor beta chain appears in the sequencing data of a study of blood T cell repertoires in COVID-19. The wider study: From the United States, Italy and Spain came samples of acute and convalescent COVID-19.

The V segment lost 9 bases and the J segment 10 bases; nucleotides outside the gene matches: 13. The germline CDR1 and CDR2 sequences are SGDLS and YYNGEE. The CDR3 is made up of 14 amino acids. In the original processing: Nucleated cell number was recorded as an estimate derived from reference gene primer amplification. Clones were read by immunoSEQ multiplex PCR, and TCRdb kept only the in-frame ones, dropping some. Clonal size and the V and J genes are those of that table, whereas D and trimming came from the DNA. The sample yields 270,000 or so clones, approximately 81% seen once. Source material: peripheral blood. The gene calls are TRBV9 and TRBJ1-6; TRBD1 agrees at 7 bases. The sequence was collected from a woman aged 55-75 years with active or convalescent COVID-19. The DNA of the CDR3 is TGTGCCACAAGCCGGGACAGCATTAGCTCACCCCTCCACTTT. The encoded protein is CATSRDSISSPLHF.